This note documents a single TCR beta chain sequence. Its antigen is unidentified. The CDR3 contains 12 residues. Per the germline V gene, CDR1 is MNHEY and CDR2 is SVGAGI. The data stem from a study of T cells expressing NK-cell markers. Study-wide context: Most of the eight sequenced donors were classified as HCMV-seropositive, and one was classified as seronegative. Study-wide results and limits: These clonotypes, the leaders elsewhere, also led the CD3+CD56-NKG2C+ fraction in several donors.

TCRdb re-called the 5' RACE reads and shows each CDR3 protein once, DNA omitted. Its clone listing holds 550,000 to 600,000 distinct CDR3 sequences. The chain links TRBV6-5 to TRBJ2-7; TCRdb's D call, TRBD1, is unchecked because there is no DNA. The clonotype was recovered from a man between 18 and 29 years old in good health. Sequenced input: blood T cells: a sorted CD56 or NKG2C T cell subset, CD4+ or CD8+ T cells, or bulk PBMC T cells (not recorded which). The CDR3 region is CASSFGGVEQYF.